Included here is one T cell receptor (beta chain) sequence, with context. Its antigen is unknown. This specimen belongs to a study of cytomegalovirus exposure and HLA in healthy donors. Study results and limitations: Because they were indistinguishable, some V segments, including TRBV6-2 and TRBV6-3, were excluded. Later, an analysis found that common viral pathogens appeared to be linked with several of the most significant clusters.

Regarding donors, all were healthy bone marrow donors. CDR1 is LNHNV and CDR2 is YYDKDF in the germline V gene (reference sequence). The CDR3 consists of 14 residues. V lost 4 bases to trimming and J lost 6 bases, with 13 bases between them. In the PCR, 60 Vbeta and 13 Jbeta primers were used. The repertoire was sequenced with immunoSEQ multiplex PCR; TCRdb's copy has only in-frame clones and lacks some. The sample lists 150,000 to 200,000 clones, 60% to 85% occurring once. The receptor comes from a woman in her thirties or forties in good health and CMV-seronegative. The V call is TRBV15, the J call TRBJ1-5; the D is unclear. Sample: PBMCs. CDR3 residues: CATSTSQVVQPQHF. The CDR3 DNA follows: TGTGCCACCAGCACCTCGCAGGTTGTTCAGCCCCAGCATTTT.